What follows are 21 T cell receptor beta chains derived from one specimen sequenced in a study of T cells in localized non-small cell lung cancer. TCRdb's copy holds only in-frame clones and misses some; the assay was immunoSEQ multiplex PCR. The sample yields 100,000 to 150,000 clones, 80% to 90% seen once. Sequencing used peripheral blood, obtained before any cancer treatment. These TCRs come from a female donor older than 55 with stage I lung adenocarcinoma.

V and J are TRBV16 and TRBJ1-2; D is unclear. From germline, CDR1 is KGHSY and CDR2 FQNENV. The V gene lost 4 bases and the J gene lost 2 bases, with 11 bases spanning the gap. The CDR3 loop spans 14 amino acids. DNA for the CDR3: TGTGCCAGCAGCCCTCCCGGGATGAACTATGGCTACACCTTC. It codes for CASSPPGMNYGYTF.

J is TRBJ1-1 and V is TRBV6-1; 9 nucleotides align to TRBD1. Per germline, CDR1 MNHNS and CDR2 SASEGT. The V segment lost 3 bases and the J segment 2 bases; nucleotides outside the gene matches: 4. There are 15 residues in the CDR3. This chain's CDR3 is CASSDGDRANTEAFF. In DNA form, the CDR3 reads TGTGCCAGCAGTGATGGGGACAGGGCAAACACTGAAGCTTTCTTT.

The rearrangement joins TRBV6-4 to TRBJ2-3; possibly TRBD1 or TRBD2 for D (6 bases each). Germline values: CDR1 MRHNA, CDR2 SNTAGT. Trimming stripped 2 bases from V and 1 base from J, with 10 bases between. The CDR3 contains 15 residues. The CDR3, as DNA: TGTGCCAGCAGTGACCTGGGGGGCGGCACAGATACGCAGTATTTT. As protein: CASSDLGGGTDTQYF.

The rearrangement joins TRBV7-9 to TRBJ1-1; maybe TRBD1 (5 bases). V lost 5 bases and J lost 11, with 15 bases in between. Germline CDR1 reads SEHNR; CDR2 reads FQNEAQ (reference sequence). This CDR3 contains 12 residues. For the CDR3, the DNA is TGTGCCAGCAGCGAAAATTTACAGGAGGCTTTCTTT. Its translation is CASSENLQEAFF.

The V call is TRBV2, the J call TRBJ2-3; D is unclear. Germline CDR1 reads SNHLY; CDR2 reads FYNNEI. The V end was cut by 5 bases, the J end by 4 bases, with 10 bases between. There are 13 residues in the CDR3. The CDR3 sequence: CASSILRADTQYF. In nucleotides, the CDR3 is TGTGCCAGCAGTATACTTCGGGCAGATACGCAGTATTTT.

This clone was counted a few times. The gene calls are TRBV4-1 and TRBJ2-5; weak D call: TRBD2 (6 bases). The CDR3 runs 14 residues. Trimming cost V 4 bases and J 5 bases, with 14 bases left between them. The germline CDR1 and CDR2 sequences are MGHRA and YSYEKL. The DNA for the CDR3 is TGCGCCAGCAGCCCCGGGACTGGACGGGAGACCCAGTACTTC. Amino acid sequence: CASSPGTGRETQYF.

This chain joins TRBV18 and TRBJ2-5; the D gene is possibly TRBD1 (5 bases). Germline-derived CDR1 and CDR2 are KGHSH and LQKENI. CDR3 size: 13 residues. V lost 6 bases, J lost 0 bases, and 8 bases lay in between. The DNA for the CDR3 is TGTGCCAGCTCTTCAGGGTACCAAGAGACCCAGTACTTC. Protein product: CASSSGYQETQYF. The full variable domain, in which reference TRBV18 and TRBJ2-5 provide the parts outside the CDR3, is NAGVMQNPRHLVRRRGQEARLRCSPMKGHSHVYWYRQLPEEGLKFMVYLQKENIIDESGMPKERFSAEFPKEGPSILRIQQVVRGDSAAYFCASSSGYQETQYFGPGTRLLVL.

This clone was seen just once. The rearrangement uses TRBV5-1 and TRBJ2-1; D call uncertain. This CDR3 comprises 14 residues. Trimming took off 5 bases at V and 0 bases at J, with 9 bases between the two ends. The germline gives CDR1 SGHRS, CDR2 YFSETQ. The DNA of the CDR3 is TGCGCCAGCAGGATCCTGAGCTCCTACAATGAGCAGTTCTTC. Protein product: CASRILSSYNEQFF.

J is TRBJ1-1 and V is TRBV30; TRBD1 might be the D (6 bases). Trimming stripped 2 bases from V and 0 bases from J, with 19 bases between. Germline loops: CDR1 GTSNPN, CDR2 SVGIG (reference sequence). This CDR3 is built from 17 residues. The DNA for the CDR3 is TGTGCCTGGAGTAAAACTAAGGGGGGTCCGATGAACACTGAAGCTTTCTTT. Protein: CAWSKTKGGPMNTEAFF.

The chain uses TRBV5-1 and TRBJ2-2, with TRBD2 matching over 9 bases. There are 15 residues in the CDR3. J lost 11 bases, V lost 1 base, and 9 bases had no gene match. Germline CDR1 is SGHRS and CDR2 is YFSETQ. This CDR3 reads CASSLLASGTLELFF. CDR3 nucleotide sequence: TGCGCCAGCAGCTTGTTGGCTAGCGGGACACTCGAGCTGTTTTTT.

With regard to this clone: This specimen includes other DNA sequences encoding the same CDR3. In DNA, the CDR3 is TGCGCCAGCAGCTTTGGACTAGCAGGCGACAATGAGCAGTTCTTC. Amino acids: CASSFGLAGDNEQFF. This rearrangement joins TRBV5-1 to TRBJ2-1; 8 nucleotides agree with TRBD2. CDR1 SGHRS and CDR2 YFSETQ come from the germline V gene. The CDR3 is 15 residues long. The V and J ends lost 2 bases and 5 bases, in that order; junction bases with no gene match: 6.

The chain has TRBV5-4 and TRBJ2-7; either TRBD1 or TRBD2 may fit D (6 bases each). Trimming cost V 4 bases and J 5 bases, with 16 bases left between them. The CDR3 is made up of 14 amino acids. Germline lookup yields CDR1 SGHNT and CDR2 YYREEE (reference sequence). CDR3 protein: CASSPEWRGDEQYF. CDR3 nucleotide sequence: TGTGCCAGCAGCCCTGAGTGGAGGGGGGACGAGCAGTACTTC.

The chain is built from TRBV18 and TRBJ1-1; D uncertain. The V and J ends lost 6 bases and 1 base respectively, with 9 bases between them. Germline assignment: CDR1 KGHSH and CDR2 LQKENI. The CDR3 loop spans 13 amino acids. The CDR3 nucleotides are TGTGCCAGCTCCCAGCGTGGGAACACTGAAGCTTTCTTT. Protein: CASSQRGNTEAFF.

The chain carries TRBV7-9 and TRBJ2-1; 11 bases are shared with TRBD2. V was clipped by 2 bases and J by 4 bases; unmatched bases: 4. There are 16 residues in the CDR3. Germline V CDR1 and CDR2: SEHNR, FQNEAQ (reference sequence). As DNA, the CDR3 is TGTGCCAGCAGCTTAACTGCTAGCGGGAGGTACAATGAGCAGTTCTTC. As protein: CASSLTASGRYNEQFF.

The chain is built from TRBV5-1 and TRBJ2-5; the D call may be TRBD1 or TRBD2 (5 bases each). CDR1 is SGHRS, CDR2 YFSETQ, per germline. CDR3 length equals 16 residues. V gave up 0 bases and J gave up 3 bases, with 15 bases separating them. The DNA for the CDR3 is TGCGCCAGCAGCTTGGTTCGAGGGGTGGTGGAAGAGACCCAGTACTTC. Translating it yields CASSLVRGVVEETQYF.

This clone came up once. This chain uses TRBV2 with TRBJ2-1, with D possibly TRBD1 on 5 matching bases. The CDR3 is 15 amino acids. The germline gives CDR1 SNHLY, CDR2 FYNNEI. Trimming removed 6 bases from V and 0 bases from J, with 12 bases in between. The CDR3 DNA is TGTGCCAGCAGAGCCACAGGTAGCTCCTACAATGAGCAGTTCTTC. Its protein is CASRATGSSYNEQFF.

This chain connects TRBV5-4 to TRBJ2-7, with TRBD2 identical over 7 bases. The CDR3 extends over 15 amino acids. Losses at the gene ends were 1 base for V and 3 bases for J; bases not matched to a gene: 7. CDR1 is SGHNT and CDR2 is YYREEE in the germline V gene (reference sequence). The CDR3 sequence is CASSLYTGGYYEQYF. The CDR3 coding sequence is TGTGCCAGCAGCTTGTATACGGGGGGATACTACGAGCAGTACTTC.

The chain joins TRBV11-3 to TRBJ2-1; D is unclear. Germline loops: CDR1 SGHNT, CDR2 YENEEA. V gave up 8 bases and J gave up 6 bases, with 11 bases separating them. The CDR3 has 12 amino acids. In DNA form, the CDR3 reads TGTGCCAGCGGGCGCCAACCCAATGAGCAGTTCTTC. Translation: CASGRQPNEQFF.

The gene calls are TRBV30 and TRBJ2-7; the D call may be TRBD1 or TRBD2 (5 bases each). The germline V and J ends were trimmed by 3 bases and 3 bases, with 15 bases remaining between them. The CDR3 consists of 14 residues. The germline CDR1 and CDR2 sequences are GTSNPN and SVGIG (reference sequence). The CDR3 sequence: CAWSRTGADYEQYF. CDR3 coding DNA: TGTGCCTGGAGCCGTACAGGAGCGGACTACGAGCAGTACTTC.

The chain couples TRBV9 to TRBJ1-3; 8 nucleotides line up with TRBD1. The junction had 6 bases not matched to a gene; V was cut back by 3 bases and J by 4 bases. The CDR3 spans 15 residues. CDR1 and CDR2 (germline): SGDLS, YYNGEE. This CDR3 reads CASSATTGAGNTIYF. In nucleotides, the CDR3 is TGTGCCAGCAGCGCGACGACAGGGGCGGGAAACACCATATATTTT. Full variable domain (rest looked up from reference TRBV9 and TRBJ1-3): DSGVTQTPKHLITATGQRVTLRCSPRSGDLSVYWYQQSLDQGLQFLIQYYNGEERAKGNILERFSAQQFPDLHSELNLSSLELGDSALYFCASSATTGAGNTIYFGEGSWLTVV.

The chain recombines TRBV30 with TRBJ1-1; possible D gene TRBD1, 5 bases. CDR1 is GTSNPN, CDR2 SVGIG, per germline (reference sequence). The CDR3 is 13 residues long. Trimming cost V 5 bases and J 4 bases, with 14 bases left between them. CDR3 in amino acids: CAWVPEGTTEAFF. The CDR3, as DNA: TGTGCCTGGGTTCCGGAGGGGACCACTGAAGCTTTCTTT.